This is a list of T cell receptor beta chains from one sample in a study of T cells in localized non-small cell lung cancer. Produced via immunoSEQ multiplex PCR; TCRdb's table is partial and in-frame only. The sample carries about 15,000 clones, 75% to 90% recorded once. The sample was peripheral blood, taken before any cancer treatment. The source is a female donor at least 60 years old with stage I squamous cell lung carcinoma. Each CDR3 is given with its conserved first and last residue. The D gene is left open where the match is weak. Expanded clones get a size class; other rows say once, few or many, or leave the size out.

v_call	j_call	d_call	clone_size	cdr3_length	cdr3_aa	cdr3_nt
TRBV18	TRBJ2-7	TRBD1	.	15	CASASSLGQIYEQYF	TGTGCCAGCGCATCCTCCCTGGGACAGATCTACGAGCAGTACTTC
TRBV7-2	TRBJ2-5	.	.	14	CASSLGGLTETQYF	TGTGCCAGCAGCTTAGGGGGCCTAACGGAGACCCAGTACTTC
TRBV7-6	TRBJ2-2	TRBD2	once	16	CASSSQRDYSPGELFF	TGTGCCAGCAGCTCACAAAGGGACTATTCCCCCGGGGAGCTGTTTTTT
TRBV9	TRBJ1-2	.	.	13	CASSEGNYYGYTF	TGTGCCAGCAGTGAGGGGAACTACTATGGCTACACCTTC
TRBV16	TRBJ1-2	.	.	14	CASSHWDSNYGYTF	TGTGCCAGCAGCCACTGGGACTCTAACTATGGCTACACCTTC
TRBV6-5	TRBJ2-2	TRBD1	.	14	CASGGTGFPGELFF	TGTGCCAGCGGCGGGACAGGGTTTCCCGGGGAGCTGTTTTTT
TRBV5-1	TRBJ1-6	.	once	17	CASSRQELSSYNSPLHF	TGCGCCAGCAGCCGCCAGGAGCTAAGCTCCTATAATTCACCCCTCCACTTT
TRBV13	TRBJ2-7	TRBD2	few	15	CASSLGGLTSYEQYF	TGTGCCAGCAGCTTAGGGGGACTAACGTCCTACGAGCAGTACTTC
TRBV6-4	TRBJ1-3	.	.	15	CASSPGRPSGNTIYF	TGTGCCAGCAGTCCTGGACGGCCCTCTGGAAACACCATATATTTT
TRBV10-1	TRBJ2-1	.	.	15	CASSDRGFEAGEQFF	TGCGCCAGCAGTGACAGGGGATTCGAGGCGGGTGAGCAGTTCTTC
TRBV5-8	TRBJ2-1	TRBD1	hyperexpanded	13	CASSFGWGQEQFF	TGTGCCAGCAGCTTTGGGTGGGGACAGGAGCAGTTCTTC
TRBV2	TRBJ2-5	TRBD1	once	14	CASSTGTGTETQYF	TGTGCCAGCAGTACCGGGACAGGGACGGAGACCCAGTACTTC
TRBV28	TRBJ1-4	TRBD1	.	16	CASSSGGLQRGEKLFF	TGTGCCAGCAGTTCAGGGGGTCTTCAAAGAGGGGAAAAACTGTTTTTT
TRBV18	TRBJ1-3	.	.	16	CASSPEGTTSGNTIYF	TGTGCCAGCTCACCAGAGGGAACTACCTCTGGAAACACCATATATTTT
TRBV19	TRBJ2-1	.	.	14	CASSIAPESSEQFF	TGTGCCAGTAGTATAGCCCCAGAGTCCAGTGAGCAGTTCTTC
TRBV18	TRBJ1-1	.	.	13	CASSQRGSGEAFF	TGTGCCAGCTCTCAAAGGGGGTCTGGTGAAGCTTTCTTT
TRBV7-9	TRBJ2-1	TRBD1	.	15	CASSQSGQGRREQFF	TGTGCCAGCAGCCAGTCGGGACAGGGAAGACGTGAGCAGTTCTTC
TRBV27	TRBJ1-1	.	.	13	CASSLHVNTEAFF	TGTGCCAGCAGTTTACACGTGAACACTGAAGCTTTCTTT
TRBV30	TRBJ1-1	.	.	13	CAWSVRRGTEAFF	TGTGCCTGGAGTGTACGGAGGGGCACTGAAGCTTTCTTT
TRBV11-2	TRBJ2-1	.	.	12	CASSLGFNEQFF	TGTGCCAGCAGCTTAGGATTCAATGAGCAGTTCTTC
TRBV6-1	TRBJ2-1	.	.	14	CASSDGAPYNEQFF	TGTGCCAGCAGTGATGGGGCCCCCTACAATGAGCAGTTCTTC
TRBV9	TRBJ1-3	TRBD1	.	14	CAGSPRTGTDTIYF	TGTGCCGGCAGCCCCCGGACAGGGACGGACACCATATATTTT
TRBV28	TRBJ1-1	.	.	13	CASSLAGLRKAFF	TGTGCCAGCAGTTTAGCAGGACTTAGGAAAGCTTTCTTT
TRBV5-5	TRBJ1-2	TRBD1	.	14	CASSAPGQGRGYTF	TGTGCCAGCAGCGCGCCCGGACAGGGACGTGGCTACACCTTC
TRBV15	TRBJ2-7	TRBD1	.	15	CATSAAGTGNYEQYF	TGTGCCACCAGCGCGGCCGGGACAGGGAACTACGAGCAGTACTTC
TRBV2	TRBJ1-1	.	.	14	CASSLITANTEAFF	TGTGCCAGCAGTCTTATTACAGCGAACACTGAAGCTTTCTTT
TRBV18	TRBJ1-2	TRBD1	.	16	CASSPKSQGAGYGYTF	TGTGCCAGCTCACCAAAATCCCAGGGGGCCGGCTATGGCTACACCTTC
TRBV7-3	TRBJ2-3	TRBD2	once	13	CASSPLAGGTQYF	TGTGCCAGCAGCCCTCTAGCGGGGGGTACGCAGTATTTT
TRBV7-9	TRBJ1-1	.	.	12	CASSLEGFEAFF	TGTGCCAGCAGCTTAGAAGGATTTGAAGCTTTCTTT
TRBV7-9	TRBJ1-3	TRBD1	.	15	CASSPRTGEVNTIYF	TGTGCCAGCAGCCCCCGGACAGGGGAGGTAAACACCATATATTTT
TRBV6-5	TRBJ2-3	TRBD2	.	16	CASSYSLGGASDTQYF	TGTGCCAGCAGTTACTCTCTCGGGGGGGCTTCAGATACGCAGTATTTT
TRBV19	TRBJ1-1	.	.	16	CASTGQPTHKNTEAFF	TGTGCCAGTACCGGGCAGCCCACCCATAAGAACACTGAAGCTTTCTTT